What follows are 22 T cell receptor beta chains derived from one specimen sequenced in a study of shared clonotypes between healthy human individuals. Clones were sequenced by immunoSEQ multiplex PCR, and TCRdb holds only the in-frame ones, with some missing. The data show hundreds of thousands of clones, 95% to 98% seen once. CD45RO-negative CD8 cells positively selected for CCR7 made up the naive population, which excluded terminally differentiated effector memory CD45RA+ cells. The source material was naive CD8+ T cells sorted from blood. These receptors came from a young man in good health.

The DNA for the CDR3 is TGTGCCAGCATTCGGGACAGGGTTACCTACAATGAGCAGTTCTTC. Encoded protein: CASIRDRVTYNEQFF. V and J are TRBV27 and TRBJ2-1; 9 positions match TRBD1. The trim removed 7 bases at V and 2 bases at J, leaving 6 bases unmatched. Germline-derived CDR1 and CDR2 are MNHEY and SMNVEV (reference sequence). The CDR3 length is 15 residues.

This rearrangement joins TRBV29-1 to TRBJ2-5; 10 bases align to TRBD1. The CDR3 runs to 16 residues. The V segment lost 6 bases and the J segment 4 bases; nucleotides outside the gene matches: 14. Looked up from germline, CDR1 is SQVTM and CDR2 is ANQGSEA. This CDR3 reads CSVVPGDRGVGETQYF. CDR3 DNA sequence: TGCAGCGTGGTACCCGGGGACAGGGGAGTCGGAGAGACCCAGTACTTC. The full variable domain, its missing parts supplied by reference TRBV29-1 and TRBJ2-5, is SAVISQKPSRDICQRGTSLTIQCQVDSQVTMMFWYRQQPGQSLTLIATANQGSEATYESGFVIDKFPISRPNLTFSTLTVSNMSPEDSSIYLCSVVPGDRGVGETQYFGPGTRLLVL.

In DNA form, the CDR3 reads TGTGCCAGCAGTTTGATGACTAGCGGGTACGAGCAGTACTTC. This encodes CASSLMTSGYEQYF. The chain couples TRBV27 to TRBJ2-7; 10 bases align to TRBD2. The CDR3 has 14 amino acids. CDR1 is MNHEY, CDR2 SMNVEV, per germline (reference sequence). J lost 4 bases, V lost 3 bases, and 3 bases had no gene match.

This rearrangement joins TRBV20-1 to TRBJ2-2; tentatively, D is TRBD1 (5 bases). This CDR3 contains 11 residues. Looked up from germline, CDR1 is DFQATT and CDR2 is SNEGSKA (reference sequence). Trimming cost V 4 bases and J 6 bases, with 6 bases left between them. The CDR3 spells CSAKGSGELFF. Here the CDR3 DNA reads TGCAGTGCTAAGGGGTCCGGGGAGCTGTTTTTT.

Here the CDR3 reads CASSPRPPLTYEQYF. The CDR3 nucleotides are TGTGCCAGCAGTCCTCGACCGCCTCTAACTTACGAGCAGTACTTC. The chain carries TRBV28 and TRBJ2-7; D is unresolved. The V gene's germline CDR1 is MDHEN and CDR2 SYDVKM. The V end lost 5 bases, the J end lost 4 bases, and 18 bases lay between the germline ends. This CDR3 has 15 amino acids.

This chain connects TRBV7-2 to TRBJ2-3, with D perhaps TRBD2 (5 bases). The CDR3 has 16 residues. The germline V gene has CDR1 SGHTA and CDR2 FQGNSA. V was shortened by 1 base and J by 2 bases, with 13 bases between the two germline ends. The CDR3 sequence: CASSLEPRATTDTQYF. CDR3 DNA sequence: TGTGCCAGCAGCTTAGAACCGCGGGCCACCACAGATACGCAGTATTTT.

The CDR3 nucleotides are TGTGCCAGTAGACCCAGCGGGAGTCCCGAGCAGTACTTC. This sequence encodes CASRPSGSPEQYF. V gene TRBV19 combines with J gene TRBJ2-7, with 8 bases aligning to TRBD2. Per germline, CDR1 LNHDA and CDR2 SQIVND (reference sequence). V was clipped by 6 bases and J by 6 bases; unmatched bases: 7. The CDR3 sequence is 13 residues long.

The chain carries TRBV28 and TRBJ2-1; the match to TRBD2 covers 14 bases. The V segment lost 8 bases and the J segment 9 bases; nucleotides outside the gene matches: 9. Germline V gene sequence: CDR1 MDHEN, CDR2 SYDVKM. This CDR3 region has 15 residues. CDR3 DNA sequence: TGTGCCAGCGGAGGGGGGACTAGCGGGAGTGGTGAGCAGTTCTTC. Encoded protein: CASGGGTSGSGEQFF.

This chain links TRBV5-4 with TRBJ2-2; D gene ambiguous. Trimming took 3 bases from V and 6 from J, leaving 6 bases between them. CDR3 length equals 12 residues. Germline V gene data show CDR1 as SGHNT and CDR2 as YYREEE (reference sequence). The CDR3: CASSSPSGELFF. The CDR3 bases are TGTGCCAGCAGCTCCCCCTCCGGGGAGCTGTTTTTT.

In the case of this clone: The sample contains more than one DNA sequence encoding this CDR3. CDR3 residues: CASSSTGGPNTGELFF. The CDR3 DNA sequence: TGTGCCAGCTCATCCACAGGTGGCCCGAACACCGGGGAGCTGTTTTTT. The V gene is TRBV18, the J gene TRBJ2-2; D is perhaps TRBD1 (5 bases). With 5 bases removed from V and 0 bases from J, the gap between germline ends came to 13 bases. Looked up from germline, CDR1 is KGHSH and CDR2 is LQKENI. CDR3 size: 16 residues.

This chain connects TRBV7-9 to TRBJ2-1, with D possibly TRBD1 on 5 matching bases. Looked up from germline, CDR1 is SEHNR and CDR2 is FQNEAQ (reference sequence). Trimming stripped 5 bases from V and 2 bases from J, with 16 bases between. The CDR3 has 16 amino acids. CDR3 region: CASSPTPGLAYNEQFF. CDR3 coding DNA: TGTGCCAGCAGCCCGACGCCAGGGCTTGCCTACAATGAGCAGTTCTTC. The full variable domain, its missing parts supplied by reference TRBV7-9 and TRBJ2-1, is DTGVSQNPRHKITKRGQNVTFRCDPISEHNRLYWYRQTLGQGPEFLTYFQNEAQLEKSRLLSDRFSAERPKGSFSTLEIQRTEQGDSAMYLCASSPTPGLAYNEQFFGPGTRLTVL.

The chain carries TRBV19 and TRBJ2-1, with D possibly matching TRBD2 (5 bases). V dropped 7 bases and J dropped 2 bases, with 9 bases sitting between them. Germline CDR1 is LNHDA and CDR2 is SQIVND (reference sequence). CDR3 length: 13 amino acids. CDR3 amino acids: CASTFGAYNEQFF. DNA of the CDR3: TGTGCCAGTACCTTCGGGGCCTACAATGAGCAGTTCTTC.

This chain joins TRBV21-1 and TRBJ1-1. TRBV21-1 corresponds to a pseudogene. CDR3 length: 9 amino acids. CDR3 in amino acids: CGSSTEAFF. Here the CDR3 DNA reads TGTGGATCGAGCACTGAAGCTTTCTTT.

The rearrangement links TRBV9 to TRBJ2-7; 11 positions agree with TRBD2. Germline CDR1 SGDLS, CDR2 YYNGEE. This CDR3 region has 16 residues. Trimming took 3 bases from V and 4 from J; bases not matched to a gene: 9. CDR3 sequence (DNA): TGTGCCAGCAGCGCGGACCCCGGGACTAGCGGATACGAGCAGTACTTC. Amino acids: CASSADPGTSGYEQYF. The variable domain in full, completed from reference TRBV9 and TRBJ2-7, reads DSGVTQTPKHLITATGQRVTLRCSPRSGDLSVYWYQQSLDQGLQFLIQYYNGEERAKGNILERFSAQQFPDLHSELNLSSLELGDSALYFCASSADPGTSGYEQYFGPGTRLTVT.

The rearrangement joins TRBV28 to TRBJ1-5; TRBD1 is a possible D gene (5 bases). The germline V and J ends were trimmed by 2 bases and 4 bases, with 12 bases remaining between them. Germline V gene sequence: CDR1 MDHEN, CDR2 SYDVKM. The CDR3 has 15 amino acids. CDR3 loop: CASSLNQGPNQPQHF. The CDR3 DNA sequence: TGTGCCAGCAGTTTAAACCAGGGCCCGAATCAGCCCCAGCATTTT.

The rearrangement joins TRBV29-1 to TRBJ2-7; 8 bases match TRBD2. Germline V gene data show CDR1 as SQVTM and CDR2 as ANQGSEA. With V trimmed by 4 bases and J by 1 base, 3 bases remained unmatched. This CDR3 is 13 amino acids long. Here the CDR3 reads CSVGGGRSYEQYF. DNA for the CDR3: TGCAGCGTTGGAGGCGGGAGGTCCTACGAGCAGTACTTC.

V gene TRBV7-9 combines with J gene TRBJ2-3; 10 bases align to TRBD2. The ends lost 4 bases at V and 1 base at J; junction bases unmatched: 2. CDR3 length equals 15 residues. The germline CDR1 and CDR2 sequences are SEHNR and FQNEAQ (reference sequence). The CDR3 bases are TGTGCCAGCAGCTCCGGGACTAGCGGCACAGATACGCAGTATTTT. It codes for CASSSGTSGTDTQYF.

This chain joins TRBV7-9 and TRBJ2-7; 11 bases map to TRBD2. Germline V gene data show CDR1 as SEHNR and CDR2 as FQNEAQ (reference sequence). This CDR3 is built from 16 residues. The trim removed 1 base at V and 7 bases at J, leaving 9 bases unmatched. In DNA form, the CDR3 reads TGTGCCAGCAGCTTAGTAGCGGGAGGGCCGGAGTGGGAGCAGTACTTC. Encoded protein: CASSLVAGGPEWEQYF.

The sample holds one count of this clone. CDR3 loop: CASSPYLKRTEAFF. The CDR3 DNA reads as TGTGCCAGCAGCCCCTACCTAAAAAGAACTGAAGCTTTCTTT. The rearrangement joins TRBV9 to TRBJ1-1, with D unclear. V lost 4 bases and J lost 5, with 15 bases in between. The CDR3 has 14 amino acids. Germline V gives CDR1 SGDLS, CDR2 YYNGEE.

This chain links TRBV29-1 with TRBJ2-7, with 9 nucleotides matching TRBD1. The V and J ends lost 7 bases and 2 bases, in that order; junction bases with no gene match: 9. The germline V gene encodes CDR1 SQVTM and CDR2 ANQGSEA. The CDR3 consists of 14 residues. The CDR3 DNA is TGCAGCGCCTCCGGGACAGGGATTACCTACGAGCAGTACTTC. Its translation: CSASGTGITYEQYF.

This chain joins TRBV27 and TRBJ2-7; TRBD2 matches 11 bases. Germline CDR1 reads MNHEY; CDR2 reads SMNVEV (reference sequence). V gave up 5 bases and J gave up 3 bases; unmatched junction bases: 9. The CDR3 length is 16 residues. CDR3 DNA sequence: TGTGCCAGCAGTCCTCTAGCGGGAGGCCCCAACTACGAGCAGTACTTC. Translating gives CASSPLAGGPNYEQYF.

The rearrangement uses TRBV27 and TRBJ1-2; perhaps TRBD1 as D (5 bases). The V gene's germline CDR1 is MNHEY and CDR2 SMNVEV (reference sequence). V lost 9 bases and J 3 bases, leaving 20 bases between the germline ends. This CDR3 spans 15 amino acids. This CDR3 is CASGASTIRDYGYTF. The CDR3 DNA reads as TGTGCCAGTGGGGCGTCTACAATCCGGGACTATGGCTACACCTTC.